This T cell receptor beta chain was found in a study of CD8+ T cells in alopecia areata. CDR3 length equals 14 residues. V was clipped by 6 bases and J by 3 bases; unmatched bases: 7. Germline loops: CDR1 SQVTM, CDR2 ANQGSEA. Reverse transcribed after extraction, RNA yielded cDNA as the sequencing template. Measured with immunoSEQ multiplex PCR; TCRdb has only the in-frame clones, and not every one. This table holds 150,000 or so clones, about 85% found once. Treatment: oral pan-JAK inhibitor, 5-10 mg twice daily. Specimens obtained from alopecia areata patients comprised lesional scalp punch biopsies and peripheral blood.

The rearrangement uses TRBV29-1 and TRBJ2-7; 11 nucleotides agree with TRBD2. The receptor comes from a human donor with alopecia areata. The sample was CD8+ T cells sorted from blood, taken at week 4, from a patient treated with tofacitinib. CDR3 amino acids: CSVGGTSGDYEQYF. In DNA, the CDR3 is TGCAGCGTGGGGGGGACTAGCGGAGACTACGAGCAGTACTTC.